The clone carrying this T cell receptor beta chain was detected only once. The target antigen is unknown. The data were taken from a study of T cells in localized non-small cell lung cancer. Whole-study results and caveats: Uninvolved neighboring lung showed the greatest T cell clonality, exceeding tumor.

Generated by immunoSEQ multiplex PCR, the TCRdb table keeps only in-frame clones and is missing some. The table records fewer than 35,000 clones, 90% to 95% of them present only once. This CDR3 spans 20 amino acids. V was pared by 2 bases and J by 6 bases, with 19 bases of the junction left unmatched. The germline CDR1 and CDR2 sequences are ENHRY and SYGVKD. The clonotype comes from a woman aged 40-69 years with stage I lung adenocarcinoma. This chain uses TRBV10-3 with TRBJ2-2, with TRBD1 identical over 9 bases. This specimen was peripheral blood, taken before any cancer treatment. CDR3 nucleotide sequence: TGTGCCATCAGTGAGCCGGGACAGGGCAGGGTATACCCGGGGGCCGGGGAGCTGTTTTTT. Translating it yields CAISEPGQGRVYPGAGELFF.